The rows below give T cell receptor beta chains drawn from one sample of a study of blood T cell repertoires in COVID-19. Clones were read by immunoSEQ multiplex PCR, and TCRdb kept only the in-frame ones, dropping some. The sample consists of about 150,000 clones, 88% of them appearing once. The sequenced material came from peripheral blood. These receptors were collected from a man aged 50 to 60 who had recovered from COVID-19. Each CDR3 is given with its conserved first and last residue. Each record gives: J gene, V gene, D gene, clone size, CDR3 DNA, CDR3 protein. The D gene is left open where the match is weak. Some rows mark clone size as missing; the rest say once, few, many or name a class of expanded clone.

j_call: TRBJ2-1; v_call: TRBV5-1; d_call: TRBD2; clone_size: -; cdr3_nt: TGCGCCAGCAGCTTTCTAGCGGGGGGCCGCAATGAGCAGTTCTTC; cdr3_aa: CASSFLAGGRNEQFF
j_call: TRBJ2-7; v_call: TRBV18; d_call: -; clone_size: -; cdr3_nt: TGTGCCAGCTCGCTGGGTGGTAGCCAAGGAGAGCAGTACTTC; cdr3_aa: CASSLGGSQGEQYF
j_call: TRBJ2-1; v_call: TRBV18; d_call: -; clone_size: -; cdr3_nt: TGTGCCAGCTCACCCCAGGGGAAGAATGAGCAGTTCTTC; cdr3_aa: CASSPQGKNEQFF
j_call: TRBJ1-5; v_call: TRBV6-1; d_call: -; clone_size: -; cdr3_nt: TGTGCCAGCAGTGAAGGGACTGGAAATCAGCCCCAGCATTTT; cdr3_aa: CASSEGTGNQPQHF
j_call: TRBJ2-5; v_call: TRBV5-1; d_call: -; clone_size: -; cdr3_nt: TGCGCCAGCAGCGCGGGCCTCCAGGAGACCCAGTACTTC; cdr3_aa: CASSAGLQETQYF
j_call: TRBJ2-7; v_call: TRBV19; d_call: TRBD2; clone_size: -; cdr3_nt: TGTGCCGTGGGGGGGTTCTACGAGCAGTACTTC; cdr3_aa: CAVGGFYEQYF
j_call: TRBJ1-1; v_call: TRBV6-5; d_call: TRBD1; clone_size: -; cdr3_nt: TGTGCCAGCAGCTACACCCGGTCCCAGGGGGACGCTTTCTTT; cdr3_aa: CASSYTRSQGDAFF
j_call: TRBJ1-6; v_call: TRBV7-2; d_call: -; clone_size: -; cdr3_nt: TGTGCCAGCAGCTCCTACAGAGCCTCCTATAATTCACCCCTCCACTTT; cdr3_aa: CASSSYRASYNSPLHF
j_call: TRBJ2-1; v_call: TRBV7-9; d_call: -; clone_size: -; cdr3_nt: TGTGCCAGCAGCTTCTGGGGGGGCGCATCCAATGAGCAGTTCTTC; cdr3_aa: CASSFWGGASNEQFF
j_call: TRBJ1-2; v_call: TRBV9; d_call: -; clone_size: once; cdr3_nt: TGTGCCAGCAGCGTAGATAGGGCTTGGGGAGAAGGCTACACCTTC; cdr3_aa: CASSVDRAWGEGYTF
j_call: TRBJ2-7; v_call: TRBV29-1; d_call: TRBD2; clone_size: -; cdr3_nt: TGCAGCGTTAGTCTATTGAGGGACTACTTAGACGAGCAGTACTTC; cdr3_aa: CSVSLLRDYLDEQYF
j_call: TRBJ2-7; v_call: TRBV15; d_call: -; clone_size: -; cdr3_nt: TGTGCCACCAGCCTCAGTGTATACTCCTACGAGCAGTACTTC; cdr3_aa: CATSLSVYSYEQYF
j_call: TRBJ2-7; v_call: TRBV6-5; d_call: TRBD1; clone_size: -; cdr3_nt: TGTGCCAGCAGGATTGACAGGGCGTCGTACGAGCAGTACTTC; cdr3_aa: CASRIDRASYEQYF
j_call: TRBJ2-2; v_call: TRBV6-1; d_call: TRBD1; clone_size: once; cdr3_nt: TGTGCCAGCAGTGAAAGGGGGACAGGGGCTAACACCGGGGAGCTGTTTTTT; cdr3_aa: CASSERGTGANTGELFF
j_call: TRBJ2-6; v_call: TRBV4-1; d_call: TRBD1; clone_size: -; cdr3_nt: TGCGCCAGCAGCCCAGGACAGGGGGAGGCTGGGGCCAACGTCCTGACTTTC; cdr3_aa: CASSPGQGEAGANVLTF
j_call: TRBJ2-3; v_call: TRBV7-2; d_call: TRBD2; clone_size: -; cdr3_nt: TGTGCCAGCAGCCCGGGACTAGCAAACACAGATACGCAGTATTTT; cdr3_aa: CASSPGLANTDTQYF
j_call: TRBJ2-7; v_call: TRBV6-5; d_call: TRBD2; clone_size: -; cdr3_nt: TGTGCCAGCAGGCCTTCTAGCGGCGAGCAGTACTTC; cdr3_aa: CASRPSSGEQYF
j_call: TRBJ1-1; v_call: TRBV6-5; d_call: -; clone_size: once; cdr3_nt: TGTGCCAGCAGTTACACAGTGAACACTGAAGCTTTCTTT; cdr3_aa: CASSYTVNTEAFF
j_call: TRBJ2-1; v_call: TRBV7-2; d_call: -; clone_size: -; cdr3_nt: TGTGCCAGCAGCTTAAGAGGTCAGAGTAATGAGCAGTTCTTC; cdr3_aa: CASSLRGQSNEQFF
j_call: TRBJ1-2; v_call: TRBV5-6; d_call: TRBD1; clone_size: few; cdr3_nt: TGTGCCAGCAGCGAAGGACAGGGCCGCTATGGCTACACCTTC; cdr3_aa: CASSEGQGRYGYTF
j_call: TRBJ1-1; v_call: TRBV3-1/TRBV3-2; d_call: TRBD1; clone_size: -; cdr3_nt: TGTGCCAGCAGCCAAACCCAACAGGGGGCTAAGGCTGAAGCTTTCTTT; cdr3_aa: CASSQTQQGAKAEAFF
j_call: TRBJ2-5; v_call: TRBV29-1; d_call: -; clone_size: -; cdr3_nt: TGCAGCGTTGGAGAAGAGACCCAGTACTTC; cdr3_aa: CSVGEETQYF
j_call: TRBJ2-3; v_call: TRBV11-1; d_call: TRBD2; clone_size: -; cdr3_nt: TGTGCCAGCAGTTCTGGACTAGCGGGAGGCACAGATACGCAGTATTTT; cdr3_aa: CASSSGLAGGTDTQYF